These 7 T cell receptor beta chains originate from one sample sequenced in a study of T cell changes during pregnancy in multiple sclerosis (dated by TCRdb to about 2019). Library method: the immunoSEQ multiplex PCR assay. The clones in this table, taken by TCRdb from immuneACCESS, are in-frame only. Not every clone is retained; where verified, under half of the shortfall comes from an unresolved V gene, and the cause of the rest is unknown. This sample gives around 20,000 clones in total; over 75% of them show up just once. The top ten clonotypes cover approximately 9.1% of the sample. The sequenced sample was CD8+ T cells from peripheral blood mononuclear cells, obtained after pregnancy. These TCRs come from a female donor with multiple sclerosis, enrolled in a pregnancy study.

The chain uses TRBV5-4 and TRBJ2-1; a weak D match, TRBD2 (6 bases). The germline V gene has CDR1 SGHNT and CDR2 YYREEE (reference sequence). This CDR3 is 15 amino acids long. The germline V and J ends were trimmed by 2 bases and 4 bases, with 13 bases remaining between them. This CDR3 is CASSFEGGTYNEQFF. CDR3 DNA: TGTGCCAGCAGCTTCGAGGGCGGGACGTACAATGAGCAGTTCTTC.

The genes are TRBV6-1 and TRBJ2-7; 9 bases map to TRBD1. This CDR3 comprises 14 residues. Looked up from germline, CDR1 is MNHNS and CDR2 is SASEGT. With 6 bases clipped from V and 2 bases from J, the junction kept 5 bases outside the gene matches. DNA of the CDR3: TGTGCCAGCAGCAACAGGGGGCAGGCCTACGAGCAGTACTTC. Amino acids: CASSNRGQAYEQYF.

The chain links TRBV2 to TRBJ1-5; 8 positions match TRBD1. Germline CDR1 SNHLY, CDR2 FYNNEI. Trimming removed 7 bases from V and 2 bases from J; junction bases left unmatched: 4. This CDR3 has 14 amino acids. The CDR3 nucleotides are TGTGCCAGCACCCCGACAGGGGGCAATCAGCCCCAGCATTTT. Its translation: CASTPTGGNQPQHF.

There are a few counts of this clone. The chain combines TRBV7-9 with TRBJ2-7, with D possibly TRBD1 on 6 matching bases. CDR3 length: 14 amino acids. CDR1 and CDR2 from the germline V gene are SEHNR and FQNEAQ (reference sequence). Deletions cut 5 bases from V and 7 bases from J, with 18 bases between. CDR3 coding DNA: TGTGCCAGCAGCGCAGTCGCAGGGGCTGGGGAGCAGTACTTC. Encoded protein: CASSAVAGAGEQYF.

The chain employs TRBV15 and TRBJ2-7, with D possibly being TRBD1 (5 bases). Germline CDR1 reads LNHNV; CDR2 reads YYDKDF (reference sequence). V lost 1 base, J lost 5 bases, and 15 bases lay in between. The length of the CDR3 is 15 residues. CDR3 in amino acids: CATSRVTGKRDEQYF. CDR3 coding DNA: TGTGCCACCAGCAGAGTTACAGGTAAAAGGGACGAGCAGTACTTC.

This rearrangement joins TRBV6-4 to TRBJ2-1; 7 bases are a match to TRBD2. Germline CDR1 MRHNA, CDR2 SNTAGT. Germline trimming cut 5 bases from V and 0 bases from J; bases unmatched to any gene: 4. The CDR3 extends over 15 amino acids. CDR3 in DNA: TGTGCCAGCAGTATGGGGGGGAGCTCCTACAATGAGCAGTTCTTC. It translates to CASSMGGSSYNEQFF.

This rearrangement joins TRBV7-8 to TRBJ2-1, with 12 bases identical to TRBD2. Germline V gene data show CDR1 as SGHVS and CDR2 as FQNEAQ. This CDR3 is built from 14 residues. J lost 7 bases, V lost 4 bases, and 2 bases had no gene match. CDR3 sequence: CASSYLAGGNEQFF. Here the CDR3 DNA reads TGTGCCAGCAGCTACCTAGCGGGAGGGAATGAGCAGTTCTTC.